This T cell receptor (beta chain) was retrieved from a study of shared clonotypes between healthy human individuals. Study summary: The study enrolled two women and three men aged 18 to 49. There were three CD4 naive, three CD4 memory, two CD8 naive and one CD8 memory plates per donor. Study conclusions and caveats: Four donors shared 5% to 5.5% of their naive CD4 clonotypes.

Naive CD4+ cells were CD45RA-selected; the remaining cells were memory. The CDR3 length is 17 residues. The V gene lost 2 bases and the J gene lost 4 bases, with 18 bases spanning the gap. Germline V gives CDR1 MDHEN, CDR2 SYDVKM. With respect to this clone: Its antigen is not known.

Generated by immunoSEQ multiplex PCR, the TCRdb table keeps only in-frame clones and is missing some. The sample lists fewer than 1.6 million clones, less than 99% occurring once. The chain employs TRBV28 and TRBJ1-3; D is possibly TRBD1 (5 bases). Sequenced input: naive CD4+ T cells sorted from blood. Specified subset: CD45RA+ positively selected. This sequence was found in a man aged 25-40 years in good health. CDR3 loop: CASSLILGGTTGNTIYF. In nucleotides, the CDR3 is TGTGCCAGCAGTTTAATACTTGGGGGGACGACAGGAAACACCATATATTTT.